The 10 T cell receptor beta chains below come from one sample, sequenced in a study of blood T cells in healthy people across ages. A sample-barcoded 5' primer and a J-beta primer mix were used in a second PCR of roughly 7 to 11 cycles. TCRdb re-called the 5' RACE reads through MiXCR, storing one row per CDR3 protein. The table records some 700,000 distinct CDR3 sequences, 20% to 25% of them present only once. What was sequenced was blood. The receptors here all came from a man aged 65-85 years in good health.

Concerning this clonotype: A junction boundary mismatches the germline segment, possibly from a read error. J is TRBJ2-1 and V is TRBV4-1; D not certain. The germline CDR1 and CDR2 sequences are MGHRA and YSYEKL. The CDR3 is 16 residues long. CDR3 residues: CASSQDVRLSYNERFF. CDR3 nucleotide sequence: TGCGCCAGCAGCCAAGACGTCCGGCTTAGTTACAATGAGCGGTTCTTC.

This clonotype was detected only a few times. CDR3 in DNA: TGCAGTCCTGCTCTGCGGGACAGGGGTCTCTATGAGCAGTTCTTC. Amino acid sequence: CSPALRDRGLYEQFF. J is TRBJ2-1 and V is TRBV20-1; 10 nucleotides align to TRBD1. The J segment lost 8 bases and the V segment lost 8 bases, leaving 15 bases of the junction unmatched. This CDR3 has 15 residues. Germline CDR1 and CDR2: DFQATT and SNEGSKA (reference sequence).

The CDR3 coding sequence is TGTGCCAGTAGCAGAGGAGGGGGCCAGGGTTCACCCCTCCACTTT. Its protein is CASSRGGGQGSPLHF. The V call is TRBV19, the J call TRBJ1-6; 7 bases map to TRBD1. Per the germline V gene, CDR1 is LNHDA and CDR2 is SQIVND (reference sequence). V shed 6 bases, J shed 9 bases, and the junction held 11 bases outside the gene matches. This CDR3 comprises 15 residues.

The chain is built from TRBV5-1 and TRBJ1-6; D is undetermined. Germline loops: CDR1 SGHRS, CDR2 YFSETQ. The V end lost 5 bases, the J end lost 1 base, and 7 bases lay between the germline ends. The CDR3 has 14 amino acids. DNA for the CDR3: TGCGCCAGCAGTCAACTGTCCTATAATTCACCCCTCCACTTT. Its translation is CASSQLSYNSPLHF.

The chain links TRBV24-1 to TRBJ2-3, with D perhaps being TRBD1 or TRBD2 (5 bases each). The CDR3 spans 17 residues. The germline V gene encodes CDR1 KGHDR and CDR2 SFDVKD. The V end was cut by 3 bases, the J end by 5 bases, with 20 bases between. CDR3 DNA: TGTGCCACCAGTGATAAAACCGGGACGGTCCGAGAAGATACGCAGTATTTT. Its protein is CATSDKTGTVREDTQYF.

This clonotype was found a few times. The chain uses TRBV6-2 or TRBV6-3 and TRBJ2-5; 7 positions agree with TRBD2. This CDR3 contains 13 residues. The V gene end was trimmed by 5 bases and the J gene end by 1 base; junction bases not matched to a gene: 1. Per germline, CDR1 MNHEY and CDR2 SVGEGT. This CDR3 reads CASSRLAQETQYF. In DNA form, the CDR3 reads TGTGCCAGCAGTCGACTAGCCCAAGAGACCCAGTACTTC.

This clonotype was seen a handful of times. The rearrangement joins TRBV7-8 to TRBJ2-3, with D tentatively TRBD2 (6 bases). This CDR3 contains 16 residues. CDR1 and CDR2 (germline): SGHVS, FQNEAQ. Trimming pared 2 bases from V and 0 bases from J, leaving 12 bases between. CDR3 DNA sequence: TGTGCCAGCAGCTTAACCCTAGCGTCTAGCACAGATACGCAGTATTTT. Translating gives CASSLTLASSTDTQYF.

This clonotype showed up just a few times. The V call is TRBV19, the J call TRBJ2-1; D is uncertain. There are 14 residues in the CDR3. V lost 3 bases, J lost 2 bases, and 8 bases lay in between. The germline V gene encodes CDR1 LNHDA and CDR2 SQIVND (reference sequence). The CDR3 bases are TGTGCCAGTAGTATGGGAACTACCTACAATGAGCAGTTCTTC. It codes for CASSMGTTYNEQFF. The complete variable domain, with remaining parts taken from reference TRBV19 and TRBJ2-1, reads DGGITQSPKYLFRKEGQNVTLSCEQNLNHDAMYWYRQDPGQGLRLIYYSQIVNDFQKGDIAEGYSVSREKKESFPLTVTSAQKNPTAFYLCASSMGTTYNEQFFGPGTRLTVL.

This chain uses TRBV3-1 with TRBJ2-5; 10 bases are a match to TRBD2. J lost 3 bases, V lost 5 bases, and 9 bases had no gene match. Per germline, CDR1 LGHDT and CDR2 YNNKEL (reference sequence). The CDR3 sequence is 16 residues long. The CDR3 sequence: CASSYRHGLAEETQYF. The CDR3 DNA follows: TGTGCCAGCAGCTACCGCCACGGACTAGCGGAAGAGACCCAGTACTTC.

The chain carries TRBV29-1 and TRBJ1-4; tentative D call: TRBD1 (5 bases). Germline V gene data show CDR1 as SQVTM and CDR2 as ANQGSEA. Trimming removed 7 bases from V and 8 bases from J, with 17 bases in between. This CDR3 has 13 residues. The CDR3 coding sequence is TGCAGCGCAAGATGGGACGGGCACGAAAAACTGTTTTTT. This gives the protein CSARWDGHEKLFF.